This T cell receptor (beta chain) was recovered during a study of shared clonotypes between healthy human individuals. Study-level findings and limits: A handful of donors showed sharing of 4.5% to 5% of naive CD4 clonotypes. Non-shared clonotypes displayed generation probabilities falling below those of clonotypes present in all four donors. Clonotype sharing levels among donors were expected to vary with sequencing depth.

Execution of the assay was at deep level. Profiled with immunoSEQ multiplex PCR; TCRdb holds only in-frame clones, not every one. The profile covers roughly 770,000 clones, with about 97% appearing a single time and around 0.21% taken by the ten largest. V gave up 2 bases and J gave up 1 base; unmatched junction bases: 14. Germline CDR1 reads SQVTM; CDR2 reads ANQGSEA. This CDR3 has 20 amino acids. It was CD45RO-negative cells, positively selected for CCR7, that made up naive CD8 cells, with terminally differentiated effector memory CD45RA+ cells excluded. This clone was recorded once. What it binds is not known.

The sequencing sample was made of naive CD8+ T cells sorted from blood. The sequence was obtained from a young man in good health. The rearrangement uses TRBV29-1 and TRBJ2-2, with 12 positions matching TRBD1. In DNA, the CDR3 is TGCAGCGTTGAACTTAGGAGCCGGGACAGGGGGCTGGAGAACACCGGGGAGCTGTTTTTT. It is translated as CSVELRSRDRGLENTGELFF.